This T cell receptor beta chain comes out of a study of shared clonotypes between healthy human individuals. Background on the study: A couple of women and a few men aged 18 to 49 served as donors. Study-level findings and limits: The expectation was that sequencing depth would affect clonotype sharing among donors.

Comment on this clone: Its cognate antigen is unknown.

The V gene lost 7 bases and the J gene lost 2 bases, with 15 bases spanning the gap. The germline V gene encodes CDR1 SGHRS and CDR2 YFSETQ. This CDR3 spans 14 amino acids. Only in-frame clones appear in the TCRdb table, and some are missing; sequencing was by immunoSEQ multiplex PCR. The data contain about 510,000 clones, more than 65% of them singletons. The sequencing sample was made of PBMCs. This chain links TRBV5-1 with TRBJ1-1; D perhaps matches TRBD1 (5 bases). This TCR came from a woman in her 40s in good health. Some clones in this sample may be carry-over from other donors' samples. The CDR3: CASGRDGINTEAFF. CDR3 nucleotide sequence: TGCGCCAGCGGTCGGGACGGAATAAACACTGAAGCTTTCTTT.